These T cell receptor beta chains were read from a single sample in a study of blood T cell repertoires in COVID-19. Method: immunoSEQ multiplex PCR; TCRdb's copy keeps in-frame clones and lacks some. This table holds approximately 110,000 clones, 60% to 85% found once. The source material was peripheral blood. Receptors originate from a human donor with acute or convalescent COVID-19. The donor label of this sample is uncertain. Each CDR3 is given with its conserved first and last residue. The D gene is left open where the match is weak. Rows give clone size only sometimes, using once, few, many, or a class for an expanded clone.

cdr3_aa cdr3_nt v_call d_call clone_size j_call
CASSEQVLWDRNTEAFF TGTGCCAGCAGTGAACAAGTTTTATGGGACAGGAACACTGAAGCTTTCTTT TRBV6-1 TRBD1 . TRBJ1-1
CASSQSEYRAGYTF TGTGCCAGCAGCCAATCAGAATACAGAGCTGGCTACACCTTC TRBV3-1/TRBV3-2 . . TRBJ1-2
CASSIPGQSLRGQYF TGTGCCAGCAGTATACCGGGACAGAGCCTAAGGGGGCAGTACTTC TRBV6-5 TRBD1 once TRBJ2-7
CASSRGLAGNEQFF TGCGCCAGCAGCCGCGGACTAGCGGGGAATGAGCAGTTCTTC TRBV10-1 TRBD2 . TRBJ2-1
CATSRGEGMNTEAFF TGTGCCACCAGCAGAGGTGAGGGAATGAACACTGAAGCTTTCTTT TRBV15 . . TRBJ1-1
CASSIYRAGVQETQYF TGTGCCAGCAGCATCTACAGGGCGGGGGTCCAAGAGACCCAGTACTTC TRBV3-1/TRBV3-2 . . TRBJ2-5
CASTESGGEKFYGYTF TGTGCCAGCACCGAATCGGGGGGGGAAAAATTCTATGGCTACACCTTC TRBV27 . . TRBJ1-2
CASSRYRGETQYF TGCGCCAGCAGCCGTTACAGGGGAGAGACCCAGTACTTC TRBV4-1 TRBD1 . TRBJ2-5
CASNRFAGTNTGELFF TGCGCCAGCAATCGATTCGCGGGAACGAACACCGGGGAGCTGTTTTTT TRBV10-2 . many TRBJ2-2
CASSLVGPEAFF TGCGCCAGCAGCTTGGTTGGGCCTGAAGCTTTCTTT TRBV5-1 . . TRBJ1-1
CASSPRLATPQGNTEAFF TGTGCCAGTAGCCCCCGGTTGGCCACGCCCCAGGGGAACACTGAAGCTTTCTTT TRBV19 . . TRBJ1-1
CASSLTGSHSYNEQFF TGTGCCAGTAGCCTAACAGGGTCTCACTCCTACAATGAGCAGTTCTTC TRBV19 . few TRBJ2-1
CASTTLQGAQIYGYTF TGTGCCAGCACCACACTACAGGGGGCGCAAATCTATGGCTACACCTTC TRBV28 TRBD1 few TRBJ1-2
CAAGRRGDTDTQYF TGTGCAGCAGGTCGGCGGGGGGACACAGATACGCAGTATTTT TRBV19 TRBD2 . TRBJ2-3
CASSLDGTASTNEKLFF TGCGCCAGCAGCTTGGACGGGACAGCATCAACTAATGAAAAACTGTTTTTT TRBV5-1 TRBD1 . TRBJ1-4